Following are 18 T cell receptor beta chains from one sample sequenced in a study of OX40 agonist ivuxolimab in advanced cancers. Produced via immunoSEQ multiplex PCR; TCRdb's table is partial and in-frame only. The sample lists some 45,000 clones; 65% to 85% were seen once. The specimen comprised CD4+ or CD8+ T cells sorted from blood, sampled in a trial of the OX40 agonist ivuxolimab. The receptors shown here come from an adult with an advanced solid tumor such as melanoma, head and neck, liver or kidney cancer.

This chain links TRBV11-2 with TRBJ1-5, with D perhaps matching TRBD1 (6 bases). CDR1 is SGHAT and CDR2 is FQNNGV in the germline V gene. The CDR3 extends over 14 amino acids. V shed 0 bases and J shed 7 bases, with 10 bases lying between them. CDR3 residues: CASSLDGGGQPQHF. The CDR3 nucleotides are TGTGCCAGCAGCTTAGACGGGGGCGGACAGCCCCAGCATTTT.

The CDR3 loop is CASSLQGAFSGNIQYF. CDR3 nucleotides: TGTGCCAGCAGCCTACAGGGGGCATTTTCTGGAAACATTCAGTACTTC. This sequence joins TRBV11-2 and TRBJ2-4; TRBD1 matches 9 bases. With V trimmed by 5 bases and J by 6 bases, 11 bases remained unmatched. Germline CDR1 reads SGHAT; CDR2 reads FQNNGV. CDR3 size: 16 residues.

The gene calls are TRBV4-1 and TRBJ1-1, with D possibly matching TRBD1 (5 bases). V lost 3 bases to trimming and J lost 1 base, with 12 bases between them. The CDR3 is 15 residues long. Germline values: CDR1 MGHRA, CDR2 YSYEKL. CDR3 protein: CASSQPRVGNTEAFF. In DNA, the CDR3 is TGCGCCAGCAGCCAGCCCAGGGTTGGGAACACTGAAGCTTTCTTT.

This clone was seen only once. This sequence joins TRBV4-3 and TRBJ2-1, with a weak D call TRBD1 (5 bases). This CDR3 region has 14 residues. V lost 0 bases, J lost 9 bases, and 12 bases lay in between. Germline V gives CDR1 LGHNA, CDR2 YSLEER. The CDR3 loop is CASSQDSGIGEQFF. The CDR3 region has the DNA TGCGCCAGCAGCCAAGATTCAGGGATAGGTGAGCAGTTCTTC.

The chain combines TRBV9 with TRBJ2-5; TRBD2 matches 8 bases. The V and J ends lost 3 bases and 5 bases, in that order; junction bases with no gene match: 6. This CDR3 has 14 amino acids. Germline CDR1 SGDLS, CDR2 YYNGEE. The CDR3 coding sequence is TGTGCCAGCAGCGCCGGACTAGCAGGGGAGACCCAGTACTTC. It encodes CASSAGLAGETQYF.

The chain employs TRBV25-1 and TRBJ1-5, with D uncertain. Germline-derived CDR1 and CDR2 are MGHDK and SYGVNS. The CDR3 runs 14 residues. With 3 bases removed from V and 0 bases from J, the gap between germline ends came to 6 bases. DNA of the CDR3: TGTGCCAGCAGTGACAGGTATAGCAATCAGCCCCAGCATTTT. Its protein product is CASSDRYSNQPQHF.

This clone was counted a single time. CDR3 sequence: CASKAAGGTNTGELFF. CDR3 nucleotides: TGTGCCAGTAAGGCAGCGGGAGGCACGAACACCGGGGAGCTGTTTTTT. The rearrangement joins TRBV19 to TRBJ2-2, with 9 bases identical to TRBD2. CDR1 is LNHDA, CDR2 SQIVND, per germline (reference sequence). This CDR3 comprises 16 residues. With 7 bases clipped from V and 0 bases from J, the junction kept 6 bases outside the gene matches.

CDR3 sequence reads: CASSQDLLGSGAKNIQYF. The CDR3 coding sequence is TGTGCCAGCAGCCAAGATCTTTTGGGAAGCGGAGCCAAAAACATTCAGTACTTC. The V and J genes are TRBV4-2 and TRBJ2-4; D possibly corresponds to TRBD2 (5 bases). Germline CDR1 reads LGHNA; CDR2 reads YNFKEQ. Trimming removed 0 bases from V and 0 bases from J, with 15 bases in between. The CDR3 sequence is 18 residues long.

The chain joins TRBV15 to TRBJ1-3; D unclear. Germline CDR1 reads LNHNV; CDR2 reads YYDKDF (reference sequence). Trimming cost V 3 bases and J 1 base, with 7 bases left between them. The CDR3 has 14 residues. The CDR3 coding sequence is TGTGCCACCAGCAGCCCTCGGTCTGGAAACACCATATATTTT. Translating it yields CATSSPRSGNTIYF.

The chain recombines TRBV10-3 with TRBJ2-7; maybe TRBD1 (5 bases). This CDR3 is 14 amino acids long. Germline assignment: CDR1 ENHRY and CDR2 SYGVKD. Between the trimmed V and J ends, which lost 0 bases and 7 bases, there was a span of 13 bases. The CDR3 coding sequence is TGTGCCATCAGTGAGTCAGGTCAGGGTAGGGAGCAGTACTTC. Its protein product is CAISESGQGREQYF.

The V gene is TRBV18, the J gene TRBJ2-5; D gene unclear. Per the germline V gene, CDR1 is KGHSH and CDR2 is LQKENI. The CDR3 runs 11 residues. Trimming shortened V by 10 bases and J by 2 bases, and 8 bases separated the two germline ends. In DNA, the CDR3 is TGTGCCACCCGACTTCAAGAGACCCAGTACTTC. Amino acids: CATRLQETQYF.

This clone was observed a single time. The chain couples TRBV30 to TRBJ1-2; 8 bases are a match to TRBD1. Germline values: CDR1 GTSNPN, CDR2 SVGIG (reference sequence). The CDR3 runs to 14 residues. V lost 3 bases to trimming and J lost 3 bases; unmatched junction nucleotides: 6. The CDR3 region is CAWSRDRLHYGYTF. The DNA of the CDR3 is TGTGCCTGGAGCCGGGACAGGCTTCACTATGGCTACACCTTC.

The CDR3 DNA follows: TGTGCCAGCAGTTCCCCGGACAGGAGCGAGCAGTACTTC. Amino acids: CASSSPDRSEQYF. The V call is TRBV6-6, the J call TRBJ2-7; the match to TRBD1 covers 7 bases. Germline V gene lookup returns CDR1 MNHNY and CDR2 SVGAGI (reference sequence). CDR3 length: 13 amino acids. V gave up 4 bases and J gave up 6 bases; unmatched junction bases: 6.

This clone came up a few times. This rearrangement joins TRBV25-1 to TRBJ2-1; maybe TRBD2 (7 bases). This CDR3 comprises 13 residues. V was trimmed by 7 bases and J by 6 bases, leaving 13 bases between them. Germline CDR1 reads MGHDK; CDR2 reads SYGVNS. The CDR3 here is CASKGGAGNEQFF. Here the CDR3 DNA reads TGTGCCAGCAAGGGGGGGGCCGGCAATGAGCAGTTCTTC. The whole variable domain, filled in from reference TRBV25-1 and TRBJ2-1, reads EADIYQTPRYLVIGTGKKITLECSQTMGHDKMYWYQQDPGMELHLIHYSYGVNSTEKGDLSSESTVSRIRTEHFPLTLESARPSHTSQYLCASKGGAGNEQFFGPGTRLTVL.

This clone was seen a single time. CDR3 nucleotides: TGTGCCAGCTCACCACTAGCGATGTCCTACAATGAGCAGTTCTTC. Its translation: CASSPLAMSYNEQFF. The rearrangement links TRBV18 to TRBJ2-1; a possible D gene is TRBD2 (5 bases). The CDR3 length is 15 residues. CDR1 KGHSH and CDR2 LQKENI come from the germline V gene. V lost 1 base to trimming and J lost 1 base, with 8 bases between them.

Only a few counts were recorded for this clone. The rearrangement links TRBV28 to TRBJ2-1, with 9 bases fitting TRBD1. The CDR3 runs 16 residues. V dropped 5 bases and J dropped 3; count of bases not matched to a gene: 8. Germline V lookup: CDR1 MDHEN, CDR2 SYDVKM. The CDR3 spells CASSGSGTGNYNEQFF. CDR3 bases: TGTGCCAGCAGTGGATCCGGGACAGGGAACTACAATGAGCAGTTCTTC.

CDR3 region: CASSQVSVGEKLFF. CDR3 bases: TGTGCCAGCAGCCAAGTCTCAGTGGGTGAAAAACTGTTTTTT. The chain uses TRBV7-9 and TRBJ1-4, with no clear D. This CDR3 spans 14 amino acids. Trimming took 5 bases from V and 7 from J, leaving 14 bases between them. Germline V gives CDR1 SEHNR, CDR2 FQNEAQ (reference sequence).

The rearrangement uses TRBV14 and TRBJ2-1, with 9 nucleotides matching TRBD2. The CDR3 runs to 16 residues. The germline gives CDR1 SGHDN, CDR2 FVKESK. V shed 0 bases, J shed 3 bases, and the junction held 3 bases outside the gene matches. The CDR3 protein is CASSQDRLADYNEQFF. In nucleotides, the CDR3 is TGTGCCAGCAGCCAAGATCGACTAGCGGACTACAATGAGCAGTTCTTC. The variable domain in full, completed from reference TRBV14 and TRBJ2-1, reads EAGVTQFPSHSVIEKGQTVTLRCDPISGHDNLYWYRRVMGKEIKFLLHFVKESKQDESGMPNNRFLAERTGGTYSTLKVQPAELEDSGVYFCASSQDRLADYNEQFFGPGTRLTVL.